Below, 7 T cell receptor beta chains from the same sample are listed, as sequenced in a study of shared clonotypes between healthy human individuals. TCRdb keeps only in-frame clones here, not all; method: immunoSEQ multiplex PCR. The repertoire consists of 450,000 or so clones, with roughly three quarters occurring once and the leading ten covering 12%. What was sequenced was PBMCs. These receptors were taken from a woman in her thirties or forties in good health. Some clones in this sample may be carry-over from other donors' samples.

The J gene is TRBJ2-1, the V gene TRBV5-4; possible D gene TRBD1, 5 bases. This CDR3 is built from 13 residues. Trimming took 10 bases from V and 2 from J, leaving 13 bases between them. Germline V gene sequence: CDR1 SGHNT, CDR2 YYREEE (reference sequence). CDR3 sequence (DNA): TGTGCCGCCTCAGGGCAGCCCTACAATGAGCAGTTCTTC. Protein: CAASGQPYNEQFF.

This clone occurred many times. The genes are TRBV6-4 and TRBJ1-1; 9 bases match TRBD1. CDR3 length: 14 amino acids. CDR1 is MRHNA, CDR2 SNTAGT, per germline. J lost 1 base, V lost 6 bases, and 3 bases had no gene match. CDR3 loop: CASRQDRGNTEAFF. The CDR3 bases are TGTGCCAGCAGACAGGACAGGGGGAACACTGAAGCTTTCTTT.

This clone was picked up a small number of times. V usage is TRBV9 and J usage is TRBJ2-1, with D perhaps TRBD2 (6 bases). Trimming took off 4 bases at V and 4 bases at J, with 15 bases between the two ends. This CDR3 comprises 15 residues. From germline, CDR1 is SGDLS and CDR2 YYNGEE. The CDR3 reads CASSPWAGRYNEQFF. Here the CDR3 DNA reads TGTGCCAGCAGCCCCTGGGCGGGGCGGTACAATGAGCAGTTCTTC.

The rearrangement joins TRBV15 to TRBJ1-2, with a weak D call TRBD1 (5 bases). The CDR3 contains 14 residues. Germline V lookup: CDR1 LNHNV, CDR2 YYDKDF (reference sequence). Between the trimmed V and J ends, which lost 0 bases and 1 base, there was a span of 6 bases. CDR3 sequence reads: CATSREGHNYGYTF. The DNA for the CDR3 is TGTGCCACCAGCAGAGAGGGGCATAACTATGGCTACACCTTC.

J is TRBJ2-3 and V is TRBV27; no definite D call. The CDR3 loop spans 13 amino acids. Germline V gene data show CDR1 as MNHEY and CDR2 as SMNVEV (reference sequence). The germline V and J ends were trimmed by 5 bases and 1 base, with 7 bases remaining between them. The CDR3 spells CASSHPRTDTQYF. The CDR3 DNA reads as TGTGCCAGCAGTCACCCCCGCACAGATACGCAGTATTTT.

V is TRBV5-8 and J is TRBJ1-4; no clear D gene. V gave up 4 bases and J gave up 8 bases, with 21 bases separating them. The CDR3 totals 16 residues. CDR1 is SGHTS, CDR2 YDEGEE, per germline. CDR3 protein: CASSLGVLSIREKLFF. CDR3 DNA: TGTGCCAGCAGCCTCGGGGTCCTATCCATTAGGGAAAAACTGTTTTTT.

The table lists this clone with a few counts. This chain joins TRBV7-8 and TRBJ2-2; D is possibly TRBD2 (5 bases). V dropped 1 base and J dropped 0 bases, with 6 bases sitting between them. Germline assignment: CDR1 SGHVS and CDR2 FQNEAQ. CDR3 size: 15 residues. Written as DNA, the CDR3 is TGTGCCAGCAGCTTAGTTAGCGCGAACACCGGGGAGCTGTTTTTT. Its translation is CASSLVSANTGELFF.